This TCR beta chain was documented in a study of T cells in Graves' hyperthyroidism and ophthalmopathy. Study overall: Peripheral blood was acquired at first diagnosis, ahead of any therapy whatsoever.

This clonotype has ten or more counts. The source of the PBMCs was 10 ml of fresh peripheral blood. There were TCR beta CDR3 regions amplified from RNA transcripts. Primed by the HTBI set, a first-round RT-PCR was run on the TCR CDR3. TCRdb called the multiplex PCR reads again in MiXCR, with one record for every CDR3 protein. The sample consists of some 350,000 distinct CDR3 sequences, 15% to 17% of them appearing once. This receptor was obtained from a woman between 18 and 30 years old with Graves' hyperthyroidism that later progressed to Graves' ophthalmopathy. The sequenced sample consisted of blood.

The CDR3 loop reads CASDRDSYGYTF. The CDR3 region has the DNA TGTGCCAGCGATCGGGACTCATATGGCTACACCTTC. This sequence joins TRBV6-1 and TRBJ1-2, with TRBD1 as a possible D gene (5 bases). The CDR3 is made up of 12 amino acids. CDR1 and CDR2 from the germline V gene are MNHNS and SASEGT. V was clipped by 8 bases and J by 5 bases, with 12 bases between them.